These 14 T cell receptor beta chains came from one sample sequenced in a study of blood T cell repertoires in COVID-19. Repertoires were generated with immunoSEQ multiplex PCR, while TCRdb's copy carries only in-frame clones and drops some. The table lists 95,000 to 120,000 clones, 75% to 90% of them singletons. The sample consisted of peripheral blood. The receptors here all came from a woman aged 55-75 years with COVID-19, enrolled during active disease.

V is TRBV5-6 and J is TRBJ2-7; 9 bases are shared with TRBD1. This CDR3 spans 14 amino acids. J was trimmed by 5 bases and V by 4 bases; bases with no gene match: 7. Germline assignment: CDR1 SGHDT and CDR2 YYEEEE. The CDR3 protein is CASSPGQGIDEQYF. CDR3 nucleotide sequence: TGTGCCAGCAGCCCAGGACAGGGGATCGACGAGCAGTACTTC.

The genes are TRBV9 and TRBJ1-5; weak D call: TRBD1 (6 bases). Between the trimmed V and J ends, which lost 4 bases and 0 bases, there was a span of 8 bases. The CDR3 runs 14 residues. Germline V gives CDR1 SGDLS, CDR2 YYNGEE. CDR3 region: CASSRTDSNQPQHF. CDR3 nucleotide sequence: TGTGCCAGCAGCCGGACAGATAGCAATCAGCCCCAGCATTTT.

The chain couples TRBV9 to TRBJ1-2; 9 bases are a match to TRBD1. The CDR3 loop spans 16 amino acids. Germline CDR1 and CDR2: SGDLS and YYNGEE. After removal of 4 bases from V and 5 bases from J, the junction contained 12 bases not matched to a gene. The CDR3 region is CASSPRGTGGVYGYTF. CDR3 DNA: TGTGCCAGCAGCCCTAGAGGAACAGGGGGCGTGTATGGCTACACCTTC.

This clone was counted between two and nine times. The rearrangement links TRBV11-2 to TRBJ2-1; 9 nucleotides align to TRBD1. This CDR3 has 18 residues. J lost 0 bases, V lost 1 base, and 7 bases had no gene match. Looked up from germline, CDR1 is SGHAT and CDR2 is FQNNGV. CDR3 region: CASSLVVWGQGSYNEQFF. Written as DNA, the CDR3 is TGTGCCAGCAGCTTAGTTGTGTGGGGACAGGGCTCCTACAATGAGCAGTTCTTC.

The J gene is TRBJ1-2, the V gene TRBV19, with 8 bases aligning to TRBD1. CDR1 and CDR2 (germline): LNHDA, SQIVND (reference sequence). V gave up 6 bases and J gave up 2 bases; unmatched junction bases: 5. The CDR3 covers 14 residues. CDR3 loop: CASSSDRANYGYTF. For the CDR3, the DNA is TGTGCCAGTAGCTCGGACAGGGCAAACTATGGCTACACCTTC.

This chain joins TRBV9 and TRBJ1-1; D possibly corresponds to TRBD1 (5 bases). Germline V gene lookup returns CDR1 SGDLS and CDR2 YYNGEE. CDR3 length equals 15 residues. Trimming left V 6 bases short and J 1 base short, with 16 bases between. The CDR3 is CASTSLGQGNTEAFF. The CDR3 DNA is TGTGCCAGCACCTCTCTAGGCCAGGGGAACACTGAAGCTTTCTTT.

The J gene is TRBJ2-5, the V gene TRBV24-1; 9 nucleotides match TRBD1. Germline-derived CDR1 and CDR2 are KGHDR and SFDVKD. The junction had 11 bases not matched to a gene; V was cut back by 6 bases and J by 4 bases. The CDR3 extends over 16 amino acids. The CDR3 sequence: CATSTNPGTGIETQYF. For the CDR3, the DNA is TGTGCCACCAGTACCAACCCTGGGACAGGGATAGAGACCCAGTACTTC.

This chain links TRBV5-4 with TRBJ1-1; D gene uncertain. The V gene's germline CDR1 is SGHNT and CDR2 YYREEE (reference sequence). The CDR3 consists of 13 residues. Trimming removed 3 bases from V and 5 bases from J, with 11 bases in between. The CDR3 loop reads CASSWEEETEAFF. The CDR3, as DNA: TGTGCCAGCAGCTGGGAGGAGGAGACTGAAGCTTTCTTT.

This clone showed up just a few times. The chain is built from TRBV18 and TRBJ1-2, with 7 positions matching TRBD1. This CDR3 comprises 14 residues. Germline V gene sequence: CDR1 KGHSH, CDR2 LQKENI. The junction had 6 bases not matched to a gene; V was cut back by 4 bases and J by 4 bases. The CDR3 reads CASSQRDSVYGYTF. Here the CDR3 DNA reads TGTGCCAGCTCACAACGGGACAGTGTCTATGGCTACACCTTC.

This rearrangement joins TRBV9 to TRBJ2-2; 8 bases line up with TRBD1. V lost 3 bases, J lost 7 bases, and 8 bases stayed unmatched. There are 15 residues in the CDR3. Germline lookup yields CDR1 SGDLS and CDR2 YYNGEE. This CDR3 is CASSARTGYRGELFF. CDR3 DNA sequence: TGTGCCAGCAGCGCGAGGACAGGGTATCGCGGGGAGCTGTTTTTT.

V is TRBV9 and J is TRBJ2-3; 12 nucleotides align to TRBD1. The CDR3 runs 20 residues. Unmatched junction bases numbered 14, after V lost 3 bases and J lost 0 bases. The germline CDR1 and CDR2 sequences are SGDLS and YYNGEE. CDR3 in DNA: TGTGCCAGCAGCGATCCGGGACAGGGGGCTGCGAAAGCTAGCACAGATACGCAGTATTTT. Its protein product is CASSDPGQGAAKASTDTQYF.

This clone has a single count. The chain has TRBV9 and TRBJ1-1; D remains unclear. The length of the CDR3 is 13 residues. Germline lookup yields CDR1 SGDLS and CDR2 YYNGEE. V gave up 2 bases and J gave up 7 bases, with 12 bases separating them. This CDR3 is CASSVGGRDEAFF. The CDR3 DNA sequence: TGTGCCAGCAGCGTCGGCGGTCGAGATGAAGCTTTCTTT.

The CDR3 reads CASSDSRGASYNEQFF. The CDR3 coding sequence is TGTGCCAGCAGTGACTCCCGGGGGGCATCCTACAATGAGCAGTTCTTC. This rearrangement joins TRBV6-4 to TRBJ2-1; perhaps TRBD2 as D (7 bases). With 0 bases removed from V and 1 base from J, the gap between germline ends came to 10 bases. CDR3 length: 16 residues. Germline-derived CDR1 and CDR2 are MRHNA and SNTAGT.

The V call is TRBV15, the J call TRBJ2-2, with D possibly being TRBD2 (7 bases). Germline CDR1 LNHNV, CDR2 YYDKDF (reference sequence). The CDR3 is 23 residues long. V lost 0 bases and J lost 3, with 32 bases in between. This CDR3 is CATSRDGGVIIGTINADTGELFF. In DNA form, the CDR3 reads TGTGCCACCAGCAGAGATGGGGGGGTTATTATTGGGACAATAAACGCGGACACCGGGGAGCTGTTTTTT.